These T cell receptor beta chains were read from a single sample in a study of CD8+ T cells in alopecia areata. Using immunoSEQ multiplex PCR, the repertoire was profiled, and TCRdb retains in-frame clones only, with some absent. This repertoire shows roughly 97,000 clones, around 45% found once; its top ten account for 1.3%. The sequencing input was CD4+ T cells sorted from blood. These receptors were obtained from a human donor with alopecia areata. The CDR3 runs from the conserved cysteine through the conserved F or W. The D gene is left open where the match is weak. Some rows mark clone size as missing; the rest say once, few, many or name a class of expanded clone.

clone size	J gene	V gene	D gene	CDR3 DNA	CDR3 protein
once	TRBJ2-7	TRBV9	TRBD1	TGTGCCAGCAGCGTCACCGGGACAGCCTCCTACGAGCAGTACTTC	CASSVTGTASYEQYF
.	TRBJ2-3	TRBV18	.	TGTGCCAGCTCACCAGTTCTACTGAGAAACACAGATACGCAGTATTTT	CASSPVLLRNTDTQYF
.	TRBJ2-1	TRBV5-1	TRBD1	TGCGCCAGCAGCTTGGTTCGGACAGGCTTAGACAATGAGCAGTTCTTC	CASSLVRTGLDNEQFF
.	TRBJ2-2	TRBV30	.	TGTGCCTGGAGTGTATGGGGCCCAGCCATGGAGCTGTTTTTT	CAWSVWGPAMELFF
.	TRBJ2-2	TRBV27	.	TGTGCCAGCAGTTTGTGGCAAAACACCGGGGAGCTGTTTTTT	CASSLWQNTGELFF
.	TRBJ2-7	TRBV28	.	TGTGCCAGCAGTCTCCGACAGGCATGGTGGGAGCAGTACTTC	CASSLRQAWWEQYF
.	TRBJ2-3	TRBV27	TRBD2	TGTGCCAGCAGTTGGGGTGGAGGGAGGGGCACAGATACGCAGTATTTT	CASSWGGGRGTDTQYF
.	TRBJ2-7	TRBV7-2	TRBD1	TGTGCCAGCAGCTCCCCAACAGGGGGCGCAAGCAACGAGCAGTACTTC	CASSSPTGGASNEQYF
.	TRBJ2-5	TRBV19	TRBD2	TGTGCCAGTACTTGGGGGGGTGAGGAGACCCAGTACTTC	CASTWGGEETQYF
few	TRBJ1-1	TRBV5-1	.	TGCGCCAGCAGCTTGGATTCGGACAGTGGTACTGAAGCTTTCTTT	CASSLDSDSGTEAFF
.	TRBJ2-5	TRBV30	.	TGTGCCTGGAGTGTGGGTATAGAGACCCAGTACTTC	CAWSVGIETQYF
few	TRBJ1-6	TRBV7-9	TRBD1	TGTGCCAGCAGCTACGGGACAGGAAAAAATTCACCCCTCCACTTT	CASSYGTGKNSPLHF
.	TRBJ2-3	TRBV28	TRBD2	TGTGCCAGCAGATTTCTAGCGGGGGGCGATTCAGATACGCAGTATTTT	CASRFLAGGDSDTQYF
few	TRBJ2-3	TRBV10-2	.	TGCGCCAGCAGTGATGGGGGCCGCACAGATACGCAGTATTTT	CASSDGGRTDTQYF
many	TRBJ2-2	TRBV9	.	TGTGCCAGCAGCGTAGTTCCTGAGGACACCGGGGAGCTGTTTTTT	CASSVVPEDTGELFF
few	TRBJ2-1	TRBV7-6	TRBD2	TGTGCCAGCAGCCCTATGTTAGCGGGGGGGCGTAATGAGCAGTTCTTC	CASSPMLAGGRNEQFF
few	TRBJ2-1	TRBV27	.	TGTGCCAGCAGTTTAACCAGGGGACTCACTACTCAAAATGAGCAGTTCTTC	CASSLTRGLTTQNEQFF
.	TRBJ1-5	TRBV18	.	TGTGCCAGCTCGCCGTTTGGGGGGGATCAGCCCCAGCATTTT	CASSPFGGDQPQHF
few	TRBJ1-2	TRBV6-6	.	TGTGCCAGCAGTTACTCGACCAACTATGGCTACACCTTC	CASSYSTNYGYTF
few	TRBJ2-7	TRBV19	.	TGTGCCAGTAGTGCCGAGTTTTTAGCCTACGAGCAGTACTTC	CASSAEFLAYEQYF
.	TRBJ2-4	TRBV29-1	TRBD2	TGCAGCGCTTCGACTAGCCTCAAAAACATTCAGTACTTC	CSASTSLKNIQYF
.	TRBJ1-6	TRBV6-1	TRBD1	TGTGCCAGCACCCGTTGGGACAGGGATCATTCACCCCTCCACTTT	CASTRWDRDHSPLHF
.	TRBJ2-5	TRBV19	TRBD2	TGTGCCAGTATACGGAGCGGGGAAGAGACCCAGTACTTC	CASIRSGEETQYF
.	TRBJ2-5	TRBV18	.	TGTGCCAGCTCACCATACAGCAACAGTCAGGCCCAGTACTTC	CASSPYSNSQAQYF
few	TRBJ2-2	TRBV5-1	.	TGCGCCAGCAGCTGGACGGGGGTCGGGGAGCTGTTTTTT	CASSWTGVGELFF
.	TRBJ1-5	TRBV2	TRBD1	TGTGCCAGCAGTAAAGACAGGGGGTTTCAGCCCCAGCATTTT	CASSKDRGFQPQHF
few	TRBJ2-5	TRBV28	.	TGTGCCAGCAGTTTCTTGGAGCGAAGCCAAGAGACCCAGTACTTC	CASSFLERSQETQYF
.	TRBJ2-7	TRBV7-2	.	TGTGCCAGCAGCTTGAGGACCGTCTACTACGAGCAGTACTTC	CASSLRTVYYEQYF
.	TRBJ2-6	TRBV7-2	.	TGTGCCAGCAGCTTAGGAACAGGGTGGTCTGGGGCCAACGTCCTGACTTTC	CASSLGTGWSGANVLTF
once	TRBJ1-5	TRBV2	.	TGTGCCAGCCACAGACGTAATAGCAATCAGCCCCAGCATTTT	CASHRRNSNQPQHF
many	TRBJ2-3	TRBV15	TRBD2	TGTGCCACCAGCAGAGTATTAGCGGGAACAGATACGCAGTATTTT	CATSRVLAGTDTQYF
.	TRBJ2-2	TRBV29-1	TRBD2	TGCAGCGTTGAAGGGACTAGCGGGGGGGCCTTGAACACCGGGGAGCTGTTTTTT	CSVEGTSGGALNTGELFF
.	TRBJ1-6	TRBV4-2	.	TGTGCCAGCAGCCAAGATGGGGGGATCCGGTCACCCCTCCACTTT	CASSQDGGIRSPLHF
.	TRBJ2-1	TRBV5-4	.	TGTGCCAGCAGCTTAGAGGTCGGGGGGCAGTTCTTC	CASSLEVGGQFF
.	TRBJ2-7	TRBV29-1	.	TGCAGCGTTGGGGACGGCGGGGACGAGCAGTACTTC	CSVGDGGDEQYF
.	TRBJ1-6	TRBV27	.	TGTGCCAGCAGTTTCCAAAATTCACCCCTCCACTTT	CASSFQNSPLHF
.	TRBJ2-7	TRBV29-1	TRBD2	TGCAGCGTTAATGGACTAGCGTACGAGCAGTACTTC	CSVNGLAYEQYF
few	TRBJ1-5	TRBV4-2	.	TGTGCCAGCAGCCAACCCACACAGGGAGTTGGCAATCAGCCCCAGCATTTT	CASSQPTQGVGNQPQHF
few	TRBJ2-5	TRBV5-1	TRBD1	TGCGCCAGCAGCTTAAGACAGGGGGCCGGGGAGACCCAGTACTTC	CASSLRQGAGETQYF
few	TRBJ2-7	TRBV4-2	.	TGTGCCAGCAGCCAAGGACTAGCCTACGAGCAGTACTTC	CASSQGLAYEQYF
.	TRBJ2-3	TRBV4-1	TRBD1	TGCGCCAGCAGCCTAGGACAGGGAAGCACAGATACGCAGTATTTT	CASSLGQGSTDTQYF
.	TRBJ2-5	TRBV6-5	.	TGTGCCAGCAGTCGACGTTTGGGGGGCGCGGAGACCCAGTACTTC	CASSRRLGGAETQYF
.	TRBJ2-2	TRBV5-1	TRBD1	TGCGCCAGCAGCTTGGGACAGGGACCGACAATAAGTTCCGGGGAGCTGTTTTTT	CASSLGQGPTISSGELFF
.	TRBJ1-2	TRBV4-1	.	TGCGCCAGCAGCCAAGATCTGGGGAGAGGAGGCTATGGCTACACCTTC	CASSQDLGRGGYGYTF
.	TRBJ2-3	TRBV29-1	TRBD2	TGCAGCGTTGACCGTAGCGGGAGTAGCACAGATACGCAGTATTTT	CSVDRSGSSTDTQYF
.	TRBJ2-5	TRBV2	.	TGTGCCAGCATCCCGAACAGGGTAATAGAGACCCAGTACTTC	CASIPNRVIETQYF
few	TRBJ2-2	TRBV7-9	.	TGTGCCAGCAGCTTAAGCACCGGGGAGCTGTTTTTT	CASSLSTGELFF
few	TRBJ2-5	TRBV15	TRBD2	TGTGCCACCAGCAGAGAGAACAGCGGGAAGGAGACCCAGTACTTC	CATSRENSGKETQYF